Below, one TCR beta chain is given with its context. Data came from immunoSEQ multiplex PCR; TCRdb stores just in-frame clones and leaves some out. The profile covers roughly 64,000 clones, with approximately 71% appearing a single time and roughly 1% taken by the ten largest. The data derive from a study of memory CD4+ T cells and cytomegalovirus serostatus. Single viable CD3+CD4+CD8-CD45RO+ cells were sorted as the memory CD4+ T cells. Trimming left V 0 bases short and J 4 bases short, with 11 bases between. The CDR3 runs to 14 residues. Germline V lookup: CDR1 SGHRS, CDR2 YFSETQ. What was sequenced was memory CD4+ T cells from blood. The chain is built from TRBV5-1 and TRBJ2-7; a possible D gene is TRBD1 (6 bases). This receptor was identified in an adult in good health and CMV-seronegative. Here the CDR3 DNA reads TGCGCCAGCAGCTTGGTCCAGGGGATTTACGAGCAGTACTTC. It specifies CASSLVQGIYEQYF.